Given below is one T cell receptor beta chain in context. Its antigen is undetermined. Here immunoSEQ multiplex PCR was the method, and the copy in TCRdb shows in-frame clones only, minus some. The sample holds under 5,500 clones, less than 95% seen once. This sample is part of a study of T cell clonotyping in hematopoietic cell transplantation. This CDR3 spans 13 amino acids. V lost 10 bases, J lost 2 bases, and 15 bases lay in between. Per the germline V gene, CDR1 is LNHDA and CDR2 is SQIVND (reference sequence). General study findings and limits: Recipient TCR diversity dropped after transplant; expanded clonotypes rose from day 30 to 180. Few recipient clonotypes overlapped donors; over 97% were de novo at given depth. CD4 and CD8 repertoire contributions could not be separated without sorting.

This chain uses TRBV19 with TRBJ2-7; D unclear. The clonotype was recovered from a man aged 40-49 years in good health. Some clones in this sample may be carry-over from other donors' samples. The specimen was peripheral blood mononuclear cells. CDR3 loop: CATSRVTPYEQYF. The CDR3 DNA sequence: TGTGCCACCTCCCGGGTGACGCCCTACGAGCAGTACTTC.